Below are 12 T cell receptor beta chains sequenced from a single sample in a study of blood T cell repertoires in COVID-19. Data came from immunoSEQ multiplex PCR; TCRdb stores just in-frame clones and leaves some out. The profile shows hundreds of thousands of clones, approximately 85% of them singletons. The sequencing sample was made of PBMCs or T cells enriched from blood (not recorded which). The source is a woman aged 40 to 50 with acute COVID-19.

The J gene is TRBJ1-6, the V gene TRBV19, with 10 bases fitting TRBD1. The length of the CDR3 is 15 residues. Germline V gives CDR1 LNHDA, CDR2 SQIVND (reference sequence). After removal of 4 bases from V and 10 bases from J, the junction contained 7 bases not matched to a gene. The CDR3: CASSKAGQGNSPLHF. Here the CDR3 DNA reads TGTGCCAGTAGTAAAGCGGGACAGGGGAACTCACCCCTCCACTTT.

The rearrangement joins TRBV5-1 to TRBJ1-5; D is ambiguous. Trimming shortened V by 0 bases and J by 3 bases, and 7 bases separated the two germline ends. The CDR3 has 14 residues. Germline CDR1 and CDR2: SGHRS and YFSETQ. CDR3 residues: CASSLDGFNQPQHF. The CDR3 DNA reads TGCGCCAGCAGCTTGGATGGCTTCAATCAGCCCCAGCATTTT.

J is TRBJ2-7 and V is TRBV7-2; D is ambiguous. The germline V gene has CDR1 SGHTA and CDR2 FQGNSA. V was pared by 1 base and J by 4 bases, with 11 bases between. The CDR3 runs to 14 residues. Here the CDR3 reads CASSLDAASYEQYF. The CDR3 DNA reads TGTGCCAGCAGCTTAGATGCCGCCAGTTACGAGCAGTACTTC.

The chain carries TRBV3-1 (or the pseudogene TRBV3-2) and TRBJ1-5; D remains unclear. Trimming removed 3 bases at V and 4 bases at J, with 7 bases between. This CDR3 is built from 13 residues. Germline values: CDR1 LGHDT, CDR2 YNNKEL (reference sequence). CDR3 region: CASSQYQNQPQHF. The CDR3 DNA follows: TGTGCCAGCAGCCAGTACCAGAATCAGCCCCAGCATTTT.

The CDR3 DNA reads TGTGCCAGTAGTACTAATCACAGGGGGGGTAATTCACCCCTCCACTTT. This gives the protein CASSTNHRGGNSPLHF. This rearrangement joins TRBV19 to TRBJ1-6; 8 bases align to TRBD1. Germline V gene lookup returns CDR1 LNHDA and CDR2 SQIVND (reference sequence). The CDR3 runs to 16 residues. Germline trimming cut 4 bases from V and 6 bases from J; bases unmatched to any gene: 8.

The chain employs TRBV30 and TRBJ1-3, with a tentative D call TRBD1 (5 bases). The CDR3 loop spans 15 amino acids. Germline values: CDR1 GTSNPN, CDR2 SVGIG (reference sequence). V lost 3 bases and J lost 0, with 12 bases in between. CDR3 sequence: CAWSPDRGSGNTIYF. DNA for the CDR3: TGTGCCTGGAGCCCCGACAGAGGCTCTGGAAACACCATATATTTT. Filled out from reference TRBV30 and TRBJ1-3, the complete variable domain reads SQTIHQWPATLVQPVGSPLSLECTVEGTSNPNLYWYRQAAGRGLQLLFYSVGIGQISSEVPQNLSASRPQDRQFILSSKKLLLSDSGFYLCAWSPDRGSGNTIYFGEGSWLTVV.

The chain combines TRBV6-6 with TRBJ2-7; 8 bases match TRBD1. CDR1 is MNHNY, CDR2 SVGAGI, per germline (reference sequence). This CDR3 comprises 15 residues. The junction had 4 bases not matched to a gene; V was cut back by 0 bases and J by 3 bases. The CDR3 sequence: CASSYSAGQGYEQYF. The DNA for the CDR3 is TGTGCCAGCAGTTACTCTGCCGGACAGGGCTACGAGCAGTACTTC.

The CDR3 sequence is CASSLRTGGDEKLFF. CDR3 sequence (DNA): TGCGCCAGCAGCTTAAGGACAGGGGGCGATGAAAAACTGTTTTTT. The chain carries TRBV5-1 and TRBJ1-4, with 11 bases fitting TRBD1. The V gene's germline CDR1 is SGHRS and CDR2 YFSETQ. Losses at the gene ends were 2 bases for V and 6 bases for J; bases not matched to a gene: 3. This CDR3 contains 15 residues.

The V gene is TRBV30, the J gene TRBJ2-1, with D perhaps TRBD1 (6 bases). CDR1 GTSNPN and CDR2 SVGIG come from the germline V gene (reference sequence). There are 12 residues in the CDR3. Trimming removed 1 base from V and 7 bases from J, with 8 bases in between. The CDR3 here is CAWSAGVNEQFF. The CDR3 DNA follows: TGTGCCTGGAGTGCAGGGGTGAATGAGCAGTTCTTC. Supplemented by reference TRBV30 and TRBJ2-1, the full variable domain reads SQTIHQWPATLVQPVGSPLSLECTVEGTSNPNLYWYRQAAGRGLQLLFYSVGIGQISSEVPQNLSASRPQDRQFILSSKKLLLSDSGFYLCAWSAGVNEQFFGPGTRLTVL.

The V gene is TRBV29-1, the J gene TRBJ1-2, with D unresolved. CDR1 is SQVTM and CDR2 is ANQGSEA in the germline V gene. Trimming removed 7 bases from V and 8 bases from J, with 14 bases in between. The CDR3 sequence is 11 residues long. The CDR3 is CSAAGMRGYTF. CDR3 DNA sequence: TGCAGCGCTGCGGGGATGAGAGGCTACACCTTC.

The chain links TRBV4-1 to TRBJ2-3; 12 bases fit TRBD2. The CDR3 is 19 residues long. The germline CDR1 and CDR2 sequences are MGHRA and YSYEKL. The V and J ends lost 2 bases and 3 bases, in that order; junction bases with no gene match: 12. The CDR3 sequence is CASSQLAGGPGRATDTQYF. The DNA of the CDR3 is TGCGCCAGCAGCCAACTAGCGGGGGGGCCCGGCCGAGCAACAGATACGCAGTATTTT.

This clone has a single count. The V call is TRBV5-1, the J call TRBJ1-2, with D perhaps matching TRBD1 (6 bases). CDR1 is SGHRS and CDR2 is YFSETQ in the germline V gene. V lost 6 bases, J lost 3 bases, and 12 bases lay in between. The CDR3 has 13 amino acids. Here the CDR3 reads CASNREGDYGYTF. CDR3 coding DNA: TGCGCCAGCAACCGAGAGGGGGACTATGGCTACACCTTC.